A selection of T cell receptor beta chains follows, all from one sample in a study of PD-L1 blockade in urothelial cancer. The table came from immunoSEQ multiplex PCR; TCRdb's copy has only in-frame clones and leaves some out. The sample has approximately 100,000 clones; 70% to 90% are singletons. The specimen comprised PBMCs, sampled around atezolizumab (anti-PD-L1) treatment. The source is a woman of 80 years or more with urothelial cancer. Each CDR3 is given with its conserved first and last residue. Each record gives: D gene, clone size, V gene, J gene, CDR3 length, CDR3 protein, CDR3 DNA. A D gene is named only where the DNA matches it firmly. For some rows the clone size is stated as once, few or many, or as a class when expanded; others skip it.

d_gene: NA
abundance: once
v_gene: TRBV7-3
j_gene: TRBJ1-1
len: 15
CDR3aa: CASSLDSNRNTEAFF
CDR3nt: TGTGCCAGCAGCTTAGACAGTAACAGGAACACTGAAGCTTTCTTT

d_gene: TRBD2
abundance: NA
v_gene: TRBV28
j_gene: TRBJ2-1
len: 14
CDR3aa: CASSSAGGADEQFF
CDR3nt: TGTGCCAGCAGTTCGGCGGGAGGGGCGGATGAGCAGTTCTTC

d_gene: NA
abundance: NA
v_gene: TRBV18
j_gene: TRBJ2-7
len: 15
CDR3aa: CASSPPSTGTYEQYF
CDR3nt: TGTGCCAGCTCACCACCGTCAACAGGGACCTACGAGCAGTACTTC

d_gene: TRBD1
abundance: NA
v_gene: TRBV11-3
j_gene: TRBJ2-3
len: 16
CDR3aa: CASSLAGTGGADTQYF
CDR3nt: TGTGCCAGCAGCTTAGCCGGGACAGGGGGCGCAGATACGCAGTATTTT

d_gene: NA
abundance: NA
v_gene: TRBV19
j_gene: TRBJ1-2
len: 15
CDR3aa: CASSIDNRPTMGYTF
CDR3nt: TGTGCCAGTAGTATTGATAACAGGCCCACCATGGGCTACACCTTC

d_gene: TRBD1
abundance: NA
v_gene: TRBV7-9
j_gene: TRBJ1-4
len: 14
CDR3aa: CASSEDRGNEKLFF
CDR3nt: TGTGCCAGCAGCGAGGACAGGGGTAATGAAAAACTGTTTTTT

d_gene: TRBD2
abundance: NA
v_gene: TRBV5-4
j_gene: TRBJ2-7
len: 16
CDR3aa: CASSSLVSGRAHEQYF
CDR3nt: TGTGCCAGCAGCTCTCTCGTGAGCGGGAGGGCCCACGAGCAGTACTTC

d_gene: NA
abundance: NA
v_gene: TRBV25-1
j_gene: TRBJ1-2
len: 13
CDR3aa: CASSEAGRYGYTF
CDR3nt: TGTGCCAGCAGTGAAGCAGGGCGCTATGGCTACACCTTC

d_gene: NA
abundance: NA
v_gene: TRBV6-6
j_gene: TRBJ1-5
len: 15
CDR3aa: CASKGTSGGYQPQHF
CDR3nt: TGTGCCAGCAAAGGCACTAGCGGAGGCTATCAGCCCCAGCATTTT

d_gene: TRBD1
abundance: NA
v_gene: TRBV19
j_gene: TRBJ1-5
len: 16
CDR3aa: CASRRARGDRNQPQHF
CDR3nt: TGTGCCAGTAGGAGAGCCAGGGGGGATCGCAATCAGCCCCAGCATTTT

d_gene: NA
abundance: NA
v_gene: TRBV7-3
j_gene: TRBJ1-2
len: 14
CDR3aa: CASSFTGTLPFYTF
CDR3nt: TGTGCCAGCAGCTTCACCGGGACTTTACCCTTCTACACCTTC

d_gene: NA
abundance: NA
v_gene: TRBV7-3
j_gene: TRBJ2-1
len: 16
CDR3aa: CAGLRSSGVSYNEQFF
CDR3nt: TGTGCCGGCCTAAGGTCAAGCGGTGTATCCTACAATGAGCAGTTCTTC

d_gene: NA
abundance: NA
v_gene: TRBV20-1
j_gene: TRBJ2-3
len: 11
CDR3aa: CSVGETDTQYF
CDR3nt: TGCAGTGTGGGAGAGACAGATACGCAGTATTTT

d_gene: TRBD1
abundance: NA
v_gene: TRBV19
j_gene: TRBJ1-2
len: 18
CDR3aa: CASRLRDRGLLANYGYTF
CDR3nt: TGTGCCAGTAGGCTCCGGGACAGGGGGCTTTTAGCTAACTATGGCTACACCTTC

d_gene: NA
abundance: once
v_gene: TRBV25-1
j_gene: TRBJ1-2
len: 14
CDR3aa: CASSESGGGDGYTF
CDR3nt: TGTGCCAGCAGTGAATCTGGGGGGGGAGATGGCTACACCTTC

d_gene: NA
abundance: once
v_gene: TRBV6-1
j_gene: TRBJ1-5
len: 12
CDR3aa: CASRGGNQPQHF
CDR3nt: TGTGCCAGCAGGGGGGGAAACCAGCCCCAGCATTTT

d_gene: NA
abundance: NA
v_gene: TRBV30
j_gene: TRBJ1-6
len: 13
CDR3aa: CAWSGEGRRTLHF
CDR3nt: TGTGCCTGGAGCGGGGAGGGGAGGAGAACCCTCCACTTT

d_gene: NA
abundance: NA
v_gene: TRBV9
j_gene: TRBJ2-2
len: 17
CDR3aa: CASSPRGWTTAGGELFF
CDR3nt: TGTGCCAGCAGCCCTCGGGGATGGACTACCGCCGGTGGGGAGCTGTTTTTT

d_gene: NA
abundance: NA
v_gene: TRBV19
j_gene: TRBJ2-7
len: 14
CDR3aa: CASTPAGLPYEQYF
CDR3nt: TGTGCCAGTACCCCGGCGGGCCTCCCCTACGAGCAGTACTTC

d_gene: TRBD1
abundance: once
v_gene: TRBV27
j_gene: TRBJ1-5
len: 15
CDR3aa: CASSWTGGSNQPQHF
CDR3nt: TGTGCCAGCAGTTGGACAGGAGGTAGCAATCAGCCCCAGCATTTT

d_gene: NA
abundance: NA
v_gene: TRBV18
j_gene: TRBJ2-1
len: 16
CDR3aa: CASSEYVQGTWNEQFF
CDR3nt: TGTGCCAGCTCAGAATACGTCCAGGGAACTTGGAATGAGCAGTTCTTC

d_gene: NA
abundance: NA
v_gene: TRBV5-1
j_gene: TRBJ2-1
len: 15
CDR3aa: CASSLEARSIDEQFF
CDR3nt: TGCGCCAGCAGCTTGGAGGCTAGAAGTATCGATGAGCAGTTCTTC

d_gene: TRBD1
abundance: NA
v_gene: TRBV5-1
j_gene: TRBJ2-1
len: 16
CDR3aa: CASSLGDRGRRNEQFF
CDR3nt: TGCGCCAGCAGCTTGGGGGACAGGGGGCGCCGCAATGAGCAGTTCTTC

d_gene: NA
abundance: NA
v_gene: TRBV29-1
j_gene: TRBJ1-2
len: 16
CDR3aa: CSVDRGITGEDYGYTF
CDR3nt: TGCAGCGTTGATAGGGGGATTACGGGTGAAGACTATGGCTACACCTTC

d_gene: TRBD2
abundance: NA
v_gene: TRBV28
j_gene: TRBJ2-1
len: 15
CDR3aa: CASSSGGTYYNEQFF
CDR3nt: TGTGCCAGCAGTTCGGGGGGTACGTACTACAATGAGCAGTTCTTC

d_gene: TRBD2
abundance: NA
v_gene: TRBV6-4
j_gene: TRBJ2-3
len: 15
CDR3aa: CASSAGLGATDTQYF
CDR3nt: TGTGCCAGCAGTGCGGGACTAGGGGCCACAGATACGCAGTATTTT

d_gene: NA
abundance: NA
v_gene: TRBV29-1
j_gene: TRBJ2-2
len: 16
CDR3aa: CSARVPGLNLAGELFF
CDR3nt: TGCAGCGCCCGTGTTCCGGGACTCAATCTCGCTGGGGAGCTGTTTTTT

d_gene: NA
abundance: once
v_gene: TRBV18
j_gene: TRBJ1-1
len: 16
CDR3aa: CASSPGGRLTTTEAFF
CDR3nt: TGTGCCAGCTCACCCGGCGGGAGGCTTACCACCACTGAAGCTTTCTTT

d_gene: NA
abundance: once
v_gene: TRBV5-1
j_gene: TRBJ2-1
len: 13
CDR3aa: CASSHGQNGEQFF
CDR3nt: TGCGCCAGCAGTCATGGACAAAACGGGGAGCAGTTCTTC

d_gene: NA
abundance: once
v_gene: TRBV28
j_gene: TRBJ1-1
len: 12
CDR3aa: CASRGRNTEAFF
CDR3nt: TGTGCCAGCAGGGGGAGGAACACTGAAGCTTTCTTT

d_gene: TRBD2
abundance: NA
v_gene: TRBV5-1
j_gene: TRBJ2-7
len: 14
CDR3aa: CASSRLAEGYEQYF
CDR3nt: TGCGCCAGCAGCAGACTAGCGGAGGGCTACGAGCAGTACTTC

d_gene: NA
abundance: NA
v_gene: TRBV28
j_gene: TRBJ1-5
len: 14
CDR3aa: CASSLRGVYQPQHF
CDR3nt: TGTGCCAGCAGCCTTAGGGGCGTGTATCAGCCCCAGCATTTT

d_gene: TRBD2
abundance: NA
v_gene: TRBV5-6
j_gene: TRBJ2-7
len: 15
CDR3aa: CASSLVPSGSEEQYF
CDR3nt: TGTGCCAGCAGCTTGGTGCCCAGCGGGAGTGAGGAGCAGTACTTC

d_gene: TRBD2
abundance: NA
v_gene: TRBV18
j_gene: TRBJ2-7
len: 14
CDR3aa: CASSPGLATYEQYF
CDR3nt: TGTGCCAGCTCACCGGGACTAGCGACCTACGAGCAGTACTTC

d_gene: TRBD1
abundance: few
v_gene: TRBV9
j_gene: TRBJ1-1
len: 16
CDR3aa: CASSVGLGQGNTEAFF
CDR3nt: TGTGCCAGCAGCGTGGGCTTGGGACAGGGGAACACTGAAGCTTTCTTT

d_gene: NA
abundance: NA
v_gene: TRBV19
j_gene: TRBJ1-1
len: 14
CDR3aa: CASSKSTLNTEAFF
CDR3nt: TGTGCCAGTAGTAAGAGCACTTTAAACACTGAAGCTTTCTTT

d_gene: NA
abundance: NA
v_gene: TRBV9
j_gene: TRBJ1-2
len: 15
CDR3aa: CASSVEPGLGYGYTF
CDR3nt: TGTGCCAGCAGCGTAGAGCCAGGCCTGGGCTATGGCTACACCTTC

d_gene: TRBD1
abundance: NA
v_gene: TRBV5-1
j_gene: TRBJ2-1
len: 19
CDR3aa: CASSLGDRAGLLAHNEQFF
CDR3nt: TGCGCCAGCAGCTTGGGGGACAGGGCGGGTCTACTAGCACACAATGAGCAGTTCTTC

d_gene: TRBD1
abundance: NA
v_gene: TRBV27
j_gene: TRBJ1-4
len: 15
CDR3aa: CASSGAGTGWVKLFF
CDR3nt: TGTGCCAGCAGTGGGGCCGGGACAGGGTGGGTAAAACTGTTTTTT

d_gene: NA
abundance: NA
v_gene: TRBV7-9
j_gene: TRBJ2-1
len: 14
CDR3aa: CASTPWKEVGEQFF
CDR3nt: TGTGCCAGCACCCCTTGGAAGGAGGTAGGTGAGCAGTTCTTC

d_gene: TRBD2
abundance: NA
v_gene: TRBV4-1
j_gene: TRBJ2-1
len: 18
CDR3aa: CASSHAPGLAGGENEQFF
CDR3nt: TGCGCCAGCAGCCACGCCCCGGGACTAGCGGGAGGGGAGAATGAGCAGTTCTTC

d_gene: NA
abundance: NA
v_gene: TRBV10-3
j_gene: TRBJ1-1
len: 15
CDR3aa: CAISESRGLNTEAFF
CDR3nt: TGTGCCATCAGTGAGTCGCGAGGATTGAACACTGAAGCTTTCTTT

d_gene: TRBD2
abundance: NA
v_gene: TRBV11-1
j_gene: TRBJ2-7
len: 14
CDR3aa: CASSYWTSGSEQYF
CDR3nt: TGTGCCAGCAGCTACTGGACTAGCGGGAGCGAGCAGTACTTC